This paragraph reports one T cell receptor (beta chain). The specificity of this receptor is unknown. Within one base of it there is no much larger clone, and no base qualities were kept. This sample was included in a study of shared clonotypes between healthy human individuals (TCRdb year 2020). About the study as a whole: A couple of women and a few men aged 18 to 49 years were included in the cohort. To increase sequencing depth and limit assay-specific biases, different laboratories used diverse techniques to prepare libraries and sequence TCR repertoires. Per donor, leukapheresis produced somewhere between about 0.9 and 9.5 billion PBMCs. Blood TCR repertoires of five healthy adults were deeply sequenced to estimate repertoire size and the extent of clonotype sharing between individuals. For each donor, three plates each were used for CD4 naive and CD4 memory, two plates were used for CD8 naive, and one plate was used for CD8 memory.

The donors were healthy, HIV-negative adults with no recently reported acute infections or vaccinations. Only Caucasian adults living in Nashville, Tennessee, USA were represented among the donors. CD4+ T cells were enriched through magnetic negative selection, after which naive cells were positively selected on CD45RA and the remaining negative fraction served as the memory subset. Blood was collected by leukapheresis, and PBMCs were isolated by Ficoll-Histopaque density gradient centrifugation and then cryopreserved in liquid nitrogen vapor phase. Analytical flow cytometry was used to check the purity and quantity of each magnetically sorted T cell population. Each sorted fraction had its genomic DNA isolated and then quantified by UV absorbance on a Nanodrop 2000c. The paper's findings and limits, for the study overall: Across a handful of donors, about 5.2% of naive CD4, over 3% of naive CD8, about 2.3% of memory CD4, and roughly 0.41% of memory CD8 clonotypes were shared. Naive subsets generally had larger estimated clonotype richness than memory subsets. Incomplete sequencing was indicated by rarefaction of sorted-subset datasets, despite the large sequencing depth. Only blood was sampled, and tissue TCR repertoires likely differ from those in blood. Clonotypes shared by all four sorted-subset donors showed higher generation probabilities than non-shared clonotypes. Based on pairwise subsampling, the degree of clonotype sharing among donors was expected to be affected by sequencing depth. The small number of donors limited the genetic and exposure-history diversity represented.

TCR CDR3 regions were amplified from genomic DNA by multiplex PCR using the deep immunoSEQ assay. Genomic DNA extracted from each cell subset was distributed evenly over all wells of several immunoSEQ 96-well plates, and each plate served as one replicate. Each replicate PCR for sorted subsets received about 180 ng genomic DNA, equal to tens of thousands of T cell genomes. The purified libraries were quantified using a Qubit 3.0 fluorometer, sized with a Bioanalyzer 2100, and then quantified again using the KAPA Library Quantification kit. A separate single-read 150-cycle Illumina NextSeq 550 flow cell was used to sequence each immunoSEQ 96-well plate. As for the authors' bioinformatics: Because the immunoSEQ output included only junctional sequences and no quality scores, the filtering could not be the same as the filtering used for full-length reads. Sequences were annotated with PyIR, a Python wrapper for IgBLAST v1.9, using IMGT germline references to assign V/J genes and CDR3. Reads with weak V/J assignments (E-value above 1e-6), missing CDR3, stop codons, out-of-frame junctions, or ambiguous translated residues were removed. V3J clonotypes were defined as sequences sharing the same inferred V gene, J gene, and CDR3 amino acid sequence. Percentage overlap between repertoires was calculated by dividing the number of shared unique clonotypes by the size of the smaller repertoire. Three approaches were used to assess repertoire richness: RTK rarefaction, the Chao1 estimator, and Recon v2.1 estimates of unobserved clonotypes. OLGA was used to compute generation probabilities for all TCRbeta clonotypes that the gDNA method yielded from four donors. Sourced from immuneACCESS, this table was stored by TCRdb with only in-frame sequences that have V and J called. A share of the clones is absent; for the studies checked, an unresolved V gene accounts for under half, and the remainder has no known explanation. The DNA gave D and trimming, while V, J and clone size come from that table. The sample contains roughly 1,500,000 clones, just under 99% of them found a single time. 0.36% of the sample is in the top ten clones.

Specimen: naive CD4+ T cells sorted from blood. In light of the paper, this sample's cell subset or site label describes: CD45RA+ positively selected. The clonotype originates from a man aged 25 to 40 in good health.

This receptor has the CDR3 CASSLLLPGQGGFGYGYTF. The DNA sequence is as follows: TGCGCCAGCAGCCTCCTCCTACCGGGACAGGGAGGTTTTGGCTATGGCTACACCTTC. This chain joins TRBV4-1 to TRBJ1-2, with TRBD1 identical over 9 junction bases. From the cysteine up to the phenylalanine, the CDR3 has a length of 19 residues. Kept here is only the CDR3 DNA, which spans 57 bases and is read in frame from base 1. Looking up the germline V gene yields CDR1 MGHRA and CDR2 YSYEKL. V is cut back by 4 bases and J by 4 bases, with 19 bases in the junction unmatched.